Given below is one TCR beta chain in context. This CDR3 region has 15 residues. Per the germline V gene, CDR1 is MNHEY and CDR2 is SVGAGI. The V and J ends lost 2 bases and 0 bases, in that order; junction bases with no gene match: 4. This sample was included in a study of T cell changes during pregnancy in multiple sclerosis. Using immunoSEQ multiplex PCR, the repertoire was profiled, and TCRdb retains in-frame clones only, with some absent. This sample has tens of thousands of clones, with around nine tenths found just once. The TCR originated in a female donor with multiple sclerosis, enrolled in a pregnancy study. This sequence joins TRBV6-5 and TRBJ2-7; 7 positions agree with TRBD1. Sequenced material: CD4+ T cells from peripheral blood mononuclear cells, taken in the second trimester of pregnancy. CDR3 protein: CASSYGAGGSYEQYF. CDR3 bases: TGTGCCAGCAGTTACGGGGCAGGGGGCTCCTACGAGCAGTACTTC.